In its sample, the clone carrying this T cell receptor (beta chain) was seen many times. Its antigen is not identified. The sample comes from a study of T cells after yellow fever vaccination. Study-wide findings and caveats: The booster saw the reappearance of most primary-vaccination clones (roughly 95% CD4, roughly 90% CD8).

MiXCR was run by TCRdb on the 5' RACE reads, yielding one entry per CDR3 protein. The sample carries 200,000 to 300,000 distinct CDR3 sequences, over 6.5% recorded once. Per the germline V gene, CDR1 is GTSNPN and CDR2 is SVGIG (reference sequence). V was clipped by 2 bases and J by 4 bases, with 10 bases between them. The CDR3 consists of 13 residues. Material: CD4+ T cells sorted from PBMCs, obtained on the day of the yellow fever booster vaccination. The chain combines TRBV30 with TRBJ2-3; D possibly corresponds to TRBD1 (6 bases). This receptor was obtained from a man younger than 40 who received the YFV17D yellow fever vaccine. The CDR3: CAWSPQGPDTQYF. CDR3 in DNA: TGTGCCTGGAGTCCACAGGGCCCAGATACGCAGTATTTT.